Below, 26 T cell receptor beta chains from the same sample are listed, as sequenced in a study of low-dose radiotherapy and immunotherapy resistance in tumors. TCR amplification used roughly 18 PCR cycles, a constant-region primer and a V-primer adapter. TCRdb reprocessed the reads via MiXCR and lists one record per CDR3 protein. The repertoire holds tens of thousands of distinct CDR3 sequences, with around 11% as singletons. The time point is: before trial treatment. The sample here was PBMCs, taken before treatment. The receptors shown here come from a female donor with ovarian cancer.

At least ten counts were recorded for this clonotype. The chain is built from TRBV7-9 and TRBJ2-2; tentative D call: TRBD1 (6 bases). CDR1 and CDR2 from the germline V gene are SEHNR and FQNEAQ (reference sequence). Trimming removed 5 bases from V and 6 bases from J, with 10 bases in between. The CDR3 runs 13 residues. The CDR3, as DNA: TGTGCCAGCAGCCCTCAGGGGTCCGGGGAGCTGTTTTTT. This encodes CASSPQGSGELFF.

This clonotype was counted ten times or more. The gene calls are TRBV2 and TRBJ1-6; 8 bases agree with TRBD1. The CDR3 is 14 amino acids. Germline lookup yields CDR1 SNHLY and CDR2 FYNNEI. The V segment lost 8 bases and the J segment 10 bases; nucleotides outside the gene matches: 10. The CDR3 DNA is TGTGCCAGCGAAGTACAGGGGGTCGGCTCACCCCTCCACTTT. Its translation is CASEVQGVGSPLHF.

J is TRBJ2-1 and V is TRBV7-6, with TRBD2 matching over 10 bases. The CDR3 runs to 14 residues. Germline lookup yields CDR1 SGHVS and CDR2 FNYEAQ. V trimming: 5 bases; J trimming: 5 bases; junction bases outside the gene matches: 3. The CDR3 bases are TGTGCCAGCAGCGCAGGACTAGCGGACAATGAGCAGTTCTTC. This gives the protein CASSAGLADNEQFF.

The count of this clonotype is one. A far larger clone is only one base removed, so a read error is likely. The chain carries TRBV27 and TRBJ1-1; 7 bases match TRBD1. Germline CDR1 and CDR2: MNHEY and SMNVEV (reference sequence). CDR3 size: 14 residues. CDR3: CASSLVRGNTEALF. The CDR3 region has the DNA TGTGCCAGCAGTTTGGTCAGGGGGAACACTGAAGCTCTCTTT.

At least ten counts were recorded for this clonotype. The V gene is TRBV25-1, the J gene TRBJ2-7, with 10 bases lining up with TRBD1. The CDR3 consists of 14 residues. V was pared by 4 bases and J by 5 bases, with 5 bases of the junction left unmatched. The germline gives CDR1 MGHDK, CDR2 SYGVNS. The CDR3 region has the DNA TGTGCCAGCAGTGGGGACAGGGGATCCCACGAGCAGTACTTC. As protein: CASSGDRGSHEQYF.

The V and J genes are TRBV28 and TRBJ2-4; TRBD1 is a possible D gene (7 bases). The V gene lost 3 bases and the J gene lost 0 bases, with 21 bases spanning the gap. Germline loops: CDR1 MDHEN, CDR2 SYDVKM. This CDR3 region has 19 residues. The CDR3 nucleotides read TGTGCCAGCAGTTTGCAGGGGGGACCAACCGTCCTAGCCAAAAACATTCAGTACTTC. The encoded protein is CASSLQGGPTVLAKNIQYF. The complete variable domain, with remaining parts taken from reference TRBV28 and TRBJ2-4, reads DVKVTQSSRYLVKRTGEKVFLECVQDMDHENMFWYRQDPGLGLRLIYFSYDVKMKEKGDIPEGYSVSREKKERFSLILESASTNQTSMYLCASSLQGGPTVLAKNIQYFGAGTRLSVL.

The chain recombines TRBV5-1 with TRBJ1-1, with 7 bases that match TRBD1. Trimming at V came to 4 bases and at J to 4 bases, leaving 4 bases not matched to a gene. The CDR3 consists of 13 residues. Germline CDR1 reads SGHRS; CDR2 reads YFSETQ. The CDR3 spells CASSRDRATEAFF. Here the CDR3 DNA reads TGCGCCAGCAGCCGCGACAGGGCCACTGAAGCTTTCTTT.

The V call is TRBV20-1, the J call TRBJ1-1; D is perhaps TRBD1 (5 bases). The CDR3 contains 14 residues. Germline V gene sequence: CDR1 DFQATT, CDR2 SNEGSKA (reference sequence). The V and J ends lost 4 bases and 1 base respectively, with 13 bases between them. The CDR3, as DNA: TGCAGTGCTACTAACGCAGGGAGGAACACTGAAGCTTTCTTT. It specifies CSATNAGRNTEAFF.

This clonotype has ten or more counts. The chain has TRBV6-1 and TRBJ1-4; no clear D gene. This CDR3 region has 15 residues. The V gene's germline CDR1 is MNHNS and CDR2 SASEGT. The V end was cut by 1 base, the J end by 8 bases, with 14 bases between. CDR3 nucleotides: TGTGCCAGCAGTGAAGTAAGGGCGGCGGGAGAAAAACTGTTTTTT. It yields the protein CASSEVRAAGEKLFF.

As for this clonotype: Because the CDR3's place on the DNA is in doubt, the DNA is left out and the CDR3 is given as listed by TCRdb. V gene TRBV3-1 combines with J gene TRBJ2-2; TRBD2 is taken as the D call from the table, unchecked against the DNA. Including both end residues, the CDR3 is 18 amino acids long. The germline V gene has CDR1 LGHDT and CDR2 YNNKEL (reference sequence). This chain's CDR3 is CASSESPSGGNTGELFFF.

This clonotype has a count of ten or more. The J gene is TRBJ2-7, the V gene TRBV11-3; 7 bases fit TRBD1. CDR1 and CDR2 from the germline V gene are SGHNT and YENEEA. CDR3 length: 15 amino acids. Germline trimming cut 4 bases from V and 3 bases from J; bases unmatched to any gene: 9. CDR3 sequence: CASSSTGTEVYEQYF. CDR3 nucleotides: TGTGCCAGCAGCTCAACCGGGACAGAAGTCTACGAGCAGTACTTC.

This clonotype was counted many times. The V and J genes are TRBV7-2 and TRBJ2-1; D is undetermined. V dropped 2 bases and J dropped 9 bases, with 5 bases sitting between them. Germline CDR1 and CDR2: SGHTA and FQGNSA. The CDR3 covers 11 residues. In nucleotides, the CDR3 is TGTGCCAGCAGCTTACTAATTGAGCAGTTCTTC. Protein: CASSLLIEQFF.

This clonotype was detected ten times or more. The chain joins TRBV29-1 to TRBJ2-1; D unresolved. The CDR3 length is 13 residues. V was pared by 4 bases and J by 8 bases, with 15 bases between. The germline gives CDR1 SQVTM, CDR2 ANQGSEA. The CDR3 DNA reads as TGCAGCGTTGTAGGGCACCACATCGATGAGCAGTTCTTC. This encodes CSVVGHHIDEQFF.

This clonotype was found many times. The chain links TRBV20-1 to TRBJ2-3, with D unclear. The V gene's germline CDR1 is DFQATT and CDR2 SNEGSKA (reference sequence). Trimming took 5 bases from V and 0 from J, leaving 6 bases between them. The CDR3 runs to 12 residues. CDR3 coding DNA: TGCAGTGCTCAGACCAGCACAGATACGCAGTATTTT. Translated: CSAQTSTDTQYF.

This clonotype was recorded many times. The CDR3 spells CASSLSSGRFADTQYF. The CDR3 DNA follows: TGTGCCAGCAGTTTATCTAGCGGGAGATTCGCAGATACGCAGTATTTT. This chain joins TRBV27 and TRBJ2-3; the match to TRBD2 covers 9 bases. Losses at the gene ends were 0 bases for V and 4 bases for J; bases not matched to a gene: 5. CDR1 is MNHEY, CDR2 SMNVEV, per germline (reference sequence). There are 16 residues in the CDR3.

At least ten counts were recorded for this clonotype. The DNA of the CDR3 is TGCAGTGCTAGAGATCCCCAGACCGACAGGTCTGAAGCTTTCTTT. Its translation is CSARDPQTDRSEAFF. The chain recombines TRBV20-1 with TRBJ1-1, with a possible D match to TRBD1 (6 bases). Per the germline V gene, CDR1 is DFQATT and CDR2 is SNEGSKA (reference sequence). This CDR3 spans 15 amino acids. The V end lost 0 bases, the J end lost 6 bases, and 17 bases lay between the germline ends.

This clonotype has a handful of counts. This chain uses TRBV5-1 with TRBJ1-1; 7 nucleotides agree with TRBD1. Germline CDR1 SGHRS, CDR2 YFSETQ. The junction had 3 bases not matched to a gene; V was cut back by 0 bases and J by 1 base. CDR3 length: 15 residues. The CDR3 protein is CASSLEGQTNTEAFF. The CDR3, as DNA: TGCGCCAGCAGCTTGGAGGGACAGACGAACACTGAAGCTTTCTTT. Full variable domain (remainder filled in from reference TRBV5-1 and TRBJ1-1): KAGVTQTPRYLIKTRGQQVTLSCSPISGHRSVSWYQQTPGQGLQFLFEYFSETQRNKGNFPGRFSGRQFSNSRSEMNVSTLELGDSALYLCASSLEGQTNTEAFFGQGTRLTVV.

This clonotype was picked up many times. The chain employs TRBV13 and TRBJ2-2; TRBD2 is a possible D gene (5 bases). Germline CDR1 PRHDT, CDR2 FYEKMQ (reference sequence). Trimming left V 8 bases short and J 0 bases short, with 7 bases between. This CDR3 contains 13 residues. The CDR3 spells CASRGPNTGELFF. The CDR3 nucleotides read TGTGCCAGCCGGGGTCCGAACACCGGGGAGCTGTTTTTT.

This clonotype was observed at least ten times. This chain joins TRBV29-1 and TRBJ2-7; weak D call: TRBD1 (5 bases). This CDR3 has 11 amino acids. The germline V gene encodes CDR1 SQVTM and CDR2 ANQGSEA. The V end lost 6 bases, the J end lost 3 bases, and 9 bases lay between the germline ends. The CDR3 nucleotides are TGCAGCGTCACAGGAATCTACGAGCAGTACTTC. Residues: CSVTGIYEQYF.

This clonotype was observed many times. This chain connects TRBV5-1 to TRBJ2-7; D is uncertain. This CDR3 contains 14 residues. Germline V gene data show CDR1 as SGHRS and CDR2 as YFSETQ. Trimming pared 4 bases from V and 0 bases from J, leaving 11 bases between. This CDR3 reads CASSPVLSSYEQYF. CDR3 in DNA: TGCGCCAGCAGCCCGGTCCTTAGCTCCTACGAGCAGTACTTC.

This clonotype appeared a few times. This chain links TRBV6-5 with TRBJ2-2; no reliable D call. CDR1 MNHEY and CDR2 SVGAGI come from the germline V gene. V was shortened by 4 bases and J by 3 bases, with 12 bases between the two germline ends. The CDR3 runs 15 residues. The DNA for the CDR3 is TGTGCCAGCAGTTCCGGTCAGGCGTACACCGGGGAGCTGTTTTTT. Translation: CASSSGQAYTGELFF.

This clonotype was seen at least ten times. The chain has TRBV5-1 and TRBJ2-4, with D tentatively TRBD1 or TRBD2 (5 bases each). Germline loops: CDR1 SGHRS, CDR2 YFSETQ. V lost 4 bases, J lost 6 bases, and 17 bases lay in between. There are 15 residues in the CDR3. CDR3 loop: CASSPLTAGGNIQYF. For the CDR3, the DNA is TGCGCCAGCAGCCCATTAACGGCTGGGGGAAACATTCAGTACTTC.

This clonotype showed up many times. This sequence joins TRBV3-1 and TRBJ2-1; possibly TRBD2 for D (7 bases). Germline-derived CDR1 and CDR2 are LGHDT and YNNKEL (reference sequence). This CDR3 region has 16 residues. The ends were cut back, 2 bases at V and 4 bases at J, with 15 bases in the middle. DNA of the CDR3: TGTGCCAGCAGCCAAAGGGGGGACTACAATTACAATGAGCAGTTCTTC. It encodes CASSQRGDYNYNEQFF.

This clonotype was found many times. In DNA form, the CDR3 reads TGTGCCAGCAGTTACTCGAATGCAGGGATCACTGAAGCTTTCTTT. Encoded protein: CASSYSNAGITEAFF. The V and J genes are TRBV6-5 and TRBJ1-1, with D possibly matching TRBD1 (5 bases). Germline CDR1 is MNHEY and CDR2 is SVGAGI. CDR3 length equals 15 residues. Trimming stripped 0 bases from V and 4 bases from J, with 12 bases between.

This clonotype was recorded many times. V usage is TRBV20-1 and J usage is TRBJ2-2, with no clear D. CDR3 length equals 14 residues. Germline V gene lookup returns CDR1 DFQATT and CDR2 SNEGSKA (reference sequence). V lost 5 bases and J lost 0, with 10 bases in between. This chain's CDR3 is CSAGRSTNTGELFF. In DNA form, the CDR3 reads TGCAGTGCTGGCAGGAGCACGAACACCGGGGAGCTGTTTTTT.

This clonotype was recorded many times. V is TRBV2 and J is TRBJ2-4; 7 bases line up with TRBD2. CDR3 length: 13 residues. V lost 7 bases to trimming and J lost 6 bases; unmatched junction nucleotides: 6. From germline, CDR1 is SNHLY and CDR2 FYNNEI. CDR3 region: CASIRGEGNIQYF. The CDR3 DNA sequence: TGTGCCAGCATTCGGGGGGAGGGAAACATTCAGTACTTC.